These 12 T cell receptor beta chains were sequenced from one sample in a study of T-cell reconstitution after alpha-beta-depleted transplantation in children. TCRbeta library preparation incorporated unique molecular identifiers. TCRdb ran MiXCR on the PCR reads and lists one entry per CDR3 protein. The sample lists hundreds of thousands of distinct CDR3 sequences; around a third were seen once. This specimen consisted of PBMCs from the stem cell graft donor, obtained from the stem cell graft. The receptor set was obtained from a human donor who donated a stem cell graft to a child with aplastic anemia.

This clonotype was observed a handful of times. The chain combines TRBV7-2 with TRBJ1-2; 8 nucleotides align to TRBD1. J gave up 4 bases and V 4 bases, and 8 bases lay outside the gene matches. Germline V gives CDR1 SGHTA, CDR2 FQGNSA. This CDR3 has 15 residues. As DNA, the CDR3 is TGTGCCAGCAGCTCCTATGGACAGGGCCCCTATGGCTACACCTTC. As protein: CASSSYGQGPYGYTF.

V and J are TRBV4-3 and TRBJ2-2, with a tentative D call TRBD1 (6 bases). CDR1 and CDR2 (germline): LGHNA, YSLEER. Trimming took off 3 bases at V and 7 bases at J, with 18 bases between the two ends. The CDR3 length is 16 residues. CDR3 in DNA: TGCGCCAGCAGCCATTCAGGGGATCTTTATAACGGGGAGCTGTTTTTT. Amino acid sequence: CASSHSGDLYNGELFF.

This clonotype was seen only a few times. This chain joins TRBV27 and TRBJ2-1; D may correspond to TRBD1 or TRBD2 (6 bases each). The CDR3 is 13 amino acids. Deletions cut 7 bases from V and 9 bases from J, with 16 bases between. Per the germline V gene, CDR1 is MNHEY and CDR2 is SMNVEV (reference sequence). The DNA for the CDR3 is TGTGCCAGCACCCGAGGGGGACTCCGTGAGCAGTTCTTC. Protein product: CASTRGGLREQFF.

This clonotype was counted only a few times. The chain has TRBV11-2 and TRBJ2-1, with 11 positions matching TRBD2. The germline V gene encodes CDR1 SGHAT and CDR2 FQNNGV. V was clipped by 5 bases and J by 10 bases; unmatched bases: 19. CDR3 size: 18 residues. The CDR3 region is CASSPRLAGRLGGVEQFF. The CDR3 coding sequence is TGTGCCAGCAGCCCACGACTAGCGGGACGATTGGGGGGGGTAGAGCAGTTCTTC.

This CDR3 is CASSTRGGGRDQETQYF. The CDR3 DNA sequence: TGTGCCAGCAGCACCCGTGGGGGCGGGAGAGATCAAGAGACCCAGTACTTC. J is TRBJ2-5 and V is TRBV7-8; TRBD2 might be the D (7 bases). Germline lookup yields CDR1 SGHVS and CDR2 FQNEAQ. The CDR3 spans 17 residues. V was cut by 5 bases and J by 2 bases, with 21 bases left in between.

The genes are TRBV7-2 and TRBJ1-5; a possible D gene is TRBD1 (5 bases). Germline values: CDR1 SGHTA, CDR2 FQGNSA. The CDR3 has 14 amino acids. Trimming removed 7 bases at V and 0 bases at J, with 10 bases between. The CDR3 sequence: CASIQGYSNQPQHF. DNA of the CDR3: TGTGCCAGCATCCAGGGATATAGCAATCAGCCCCAGCATTTT.

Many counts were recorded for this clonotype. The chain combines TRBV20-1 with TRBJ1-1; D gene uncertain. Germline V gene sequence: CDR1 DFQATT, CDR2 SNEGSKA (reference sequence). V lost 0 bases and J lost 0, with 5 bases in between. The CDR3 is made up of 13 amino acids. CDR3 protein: CSARDGVNTEAFF. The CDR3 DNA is TGCAGTGCTAGAGATGGGGTGAACACTGAAGCTTTCTTT.

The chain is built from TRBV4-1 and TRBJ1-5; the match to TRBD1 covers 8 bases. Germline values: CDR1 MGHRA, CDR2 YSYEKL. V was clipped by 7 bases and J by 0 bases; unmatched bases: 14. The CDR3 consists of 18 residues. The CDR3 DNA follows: TGCGCCAGCATCTACCAAGGACAGGGCCTATATAGCAATCAGCCCCAGCATTTT. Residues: CASIYQGQGLYSNQPQHF.

The CDR3 nucleotides are TGTGCCATCAGGGCCCTAACAGGGGCGTCCGGGGAGCTGTTTTTT. This encodes CAIRALTGASGELFF. The chain combines TRBV10-3 with TRBJ2-2; 7 nucleotides align to TRBD1. The V segment lost 6 bases and the J segment 6 bases; nucleotides outside the gene matches: 10. The CDR3 spans 15 residues. From germline, CDR1 is ENHRY and CDR2 SYGVKD.

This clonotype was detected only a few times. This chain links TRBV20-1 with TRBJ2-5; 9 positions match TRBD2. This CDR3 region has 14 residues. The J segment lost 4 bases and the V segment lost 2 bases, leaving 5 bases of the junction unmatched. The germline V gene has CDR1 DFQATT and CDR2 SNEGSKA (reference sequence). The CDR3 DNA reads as TGCAGTGCTAGAACGGGACTAGCAGCAGAGACCCAGTACTTC. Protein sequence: CSARTGLAAETQYF.

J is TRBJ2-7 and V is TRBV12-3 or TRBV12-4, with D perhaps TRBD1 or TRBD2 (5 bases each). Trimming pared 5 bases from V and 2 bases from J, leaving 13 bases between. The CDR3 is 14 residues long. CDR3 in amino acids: CASSLRGLAYEQYF. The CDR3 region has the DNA TGTGCCAGCAGTCTCCGGGGCTTGGCCTACGAGCAGTACTTC.

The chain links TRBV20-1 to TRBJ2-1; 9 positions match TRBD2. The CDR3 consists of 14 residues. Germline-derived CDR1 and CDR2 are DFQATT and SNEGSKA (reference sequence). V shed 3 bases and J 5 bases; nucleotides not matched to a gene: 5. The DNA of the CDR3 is TGCAGTGCTAGCCCGACTAGCGGAAACAATGAGCAGTTCTTC. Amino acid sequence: CSASPTSGNNEQFF.